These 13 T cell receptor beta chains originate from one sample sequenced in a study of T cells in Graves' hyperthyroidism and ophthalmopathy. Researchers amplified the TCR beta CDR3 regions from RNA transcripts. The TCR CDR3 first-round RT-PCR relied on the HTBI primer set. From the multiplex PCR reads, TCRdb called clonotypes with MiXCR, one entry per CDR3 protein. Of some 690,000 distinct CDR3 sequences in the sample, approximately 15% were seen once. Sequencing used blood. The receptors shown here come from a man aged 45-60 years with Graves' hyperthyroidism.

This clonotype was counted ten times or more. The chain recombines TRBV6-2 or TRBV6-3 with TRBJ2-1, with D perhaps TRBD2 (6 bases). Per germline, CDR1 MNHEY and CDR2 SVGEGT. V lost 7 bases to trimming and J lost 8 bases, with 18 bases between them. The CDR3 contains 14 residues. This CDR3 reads CASKPGLSGDEQFF. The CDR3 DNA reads TGTGCCAGCAAACCGGGCCTCTCGGGAGATGAGCAGTTCTTC.

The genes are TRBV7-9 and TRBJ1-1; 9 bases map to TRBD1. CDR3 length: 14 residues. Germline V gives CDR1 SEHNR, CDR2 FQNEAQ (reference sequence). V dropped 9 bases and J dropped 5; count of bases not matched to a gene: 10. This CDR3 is CASYLGQGRTEAFF. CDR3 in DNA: TGTGCCAGTTACCTAGGACAGGGGAGAACTGAAGCTTTCTTT. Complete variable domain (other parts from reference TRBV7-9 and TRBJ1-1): DTGVSQNPRHKITKRGQNVTFRCDPISEHNRLYWYRQTLGQGPEFLTYFQNEAQLEKSRLLSDRFSAERPKGSFSTLEIQRTEQGDSAMYLCASYLGQGRTEAFFGQGTRLTVV.

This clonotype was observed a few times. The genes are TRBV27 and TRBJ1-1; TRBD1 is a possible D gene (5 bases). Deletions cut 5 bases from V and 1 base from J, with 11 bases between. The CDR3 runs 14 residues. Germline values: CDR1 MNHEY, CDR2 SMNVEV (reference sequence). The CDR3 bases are TGTGCCAGCAGTATATATACAGGGAACACTGAAGCTTTCTTT. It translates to CASSIYTGNTEAFF.

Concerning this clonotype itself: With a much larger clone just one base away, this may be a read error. CDR3 DNA: TGTGCCAGCAGCAGGGGGTCAGAGACCCAGCACTTC. Protein sequence: CASSRGSETQHF. The V call is TRBV6-2 or TRBV6-3, the J call TRBJ2-5, with 7 bases aligning to TRBD1. The CDR3 runs 12 residues. Germline-derived CDR1 and CDR2 are MNHEY and SVGEGT.

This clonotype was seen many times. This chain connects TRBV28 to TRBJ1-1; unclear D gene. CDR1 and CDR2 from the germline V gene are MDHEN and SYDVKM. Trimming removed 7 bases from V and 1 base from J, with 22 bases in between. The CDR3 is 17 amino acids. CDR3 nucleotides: TGTGCCAGCATAAAACCGCGCCTGAGGGCTGAGAACACTGAAGCTTTCTTT. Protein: CASIKPRLRAENTEAFF. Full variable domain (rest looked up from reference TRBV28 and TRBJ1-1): DVKVTQSSRYLVKRTGEKVFLECVQDMDHENMFWYRQDPGLGLRLIYFSYDVKMKEKGDIPEGYSVSREKKERFSLILESASTNQTSMYLCASIKPRLRAENTEAFFGQGTRLTVV.

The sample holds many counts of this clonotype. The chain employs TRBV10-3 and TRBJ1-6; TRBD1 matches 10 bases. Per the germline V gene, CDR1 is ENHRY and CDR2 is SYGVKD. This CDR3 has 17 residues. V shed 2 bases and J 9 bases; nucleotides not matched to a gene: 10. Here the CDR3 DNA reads TGTGCCATCAGTGAGCCTCCGGCTGGGACAGGGGCTTCACCCCTCCACTTT. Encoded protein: CAISEPPAGTGASPLHF.

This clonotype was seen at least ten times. The CDR3 DNA follows: TGTGCCAGCAGCTACGGACAGGCCCCGGGGTACGAGCAGTACTTC. This gives the protein CASSYGQAPGYEQYF. The V and J genes are TRBV11-2 and TRBJ2-7; 7 nucleotides align to TRBD1. The J segment lost 4 bases and the V segment lost 4 bases, leaving 10 bases of the junction unmatched. CDR1 and CDR2 (germline): SGHAT, FQNNGV. The CDR3 runs 15 residues.

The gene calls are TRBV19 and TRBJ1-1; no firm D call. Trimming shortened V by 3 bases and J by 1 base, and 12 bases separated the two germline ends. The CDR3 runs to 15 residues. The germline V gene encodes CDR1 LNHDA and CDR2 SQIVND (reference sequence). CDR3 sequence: CASSIGLGGNTEAFF. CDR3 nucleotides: TGTGCCAGTAGTATTGGGTTAGGCGGGAACACTGAAGCTTTCTTT.

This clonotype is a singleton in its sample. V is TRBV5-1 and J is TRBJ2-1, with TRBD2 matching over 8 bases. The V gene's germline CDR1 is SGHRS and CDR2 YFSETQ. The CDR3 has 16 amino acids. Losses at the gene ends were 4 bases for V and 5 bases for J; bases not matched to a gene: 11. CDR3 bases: TGCGCCAGCAGCGGCTCACTAGCGGAGGGAGACAATGAGCAGTTCTTC. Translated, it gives CASSGSLAEGDNEQFF.

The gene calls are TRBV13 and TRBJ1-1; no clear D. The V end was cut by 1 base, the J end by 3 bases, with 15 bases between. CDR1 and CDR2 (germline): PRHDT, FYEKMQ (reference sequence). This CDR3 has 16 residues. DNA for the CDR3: TGTGCCAGCAGCTTAGTTACTTATACCCTGGACACTGAAGCTTTCTTT. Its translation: CASSLVTYTLDTEAFF.

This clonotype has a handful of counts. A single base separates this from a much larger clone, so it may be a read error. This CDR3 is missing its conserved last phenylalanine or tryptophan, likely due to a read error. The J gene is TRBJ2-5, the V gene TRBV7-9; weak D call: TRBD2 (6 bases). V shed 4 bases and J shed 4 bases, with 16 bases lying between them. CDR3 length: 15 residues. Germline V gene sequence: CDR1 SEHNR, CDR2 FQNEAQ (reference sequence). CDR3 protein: CASSYDDSGAETQYL. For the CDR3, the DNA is TGTGCCAGCAGCTACGACGACTCGGGAGCAGAGACCCAGTACCTC.

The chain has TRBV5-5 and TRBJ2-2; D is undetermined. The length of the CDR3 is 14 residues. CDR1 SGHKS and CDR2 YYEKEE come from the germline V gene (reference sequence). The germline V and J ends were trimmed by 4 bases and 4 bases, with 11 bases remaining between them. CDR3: CASSIILGTGELFF. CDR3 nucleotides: TGTGCCAGCAGCATAATCTTGGGCACCGGGGAGCTGTTTTTT.

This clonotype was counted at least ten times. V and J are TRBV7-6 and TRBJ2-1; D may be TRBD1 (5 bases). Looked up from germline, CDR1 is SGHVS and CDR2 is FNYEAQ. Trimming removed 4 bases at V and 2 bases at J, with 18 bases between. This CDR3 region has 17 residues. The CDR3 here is CASSSDSWEGAYNEQFF. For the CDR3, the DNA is TGTGCCAGCAGCTCAGACTCTTGGGAAGGGGCCTACAATGAGCAGTTCTTC. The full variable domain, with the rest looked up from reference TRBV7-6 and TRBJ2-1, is GAGVSQSPRYKVTKRGQDVALRCDPISGHVSLYWYRQALGQGPEFLTYFNYEAQQDKSGLPNDRFSAERPEGSISTLTIQRTEQRDSAMYRCASSSDSWEGAYNEQFFGPGTRLTVL.